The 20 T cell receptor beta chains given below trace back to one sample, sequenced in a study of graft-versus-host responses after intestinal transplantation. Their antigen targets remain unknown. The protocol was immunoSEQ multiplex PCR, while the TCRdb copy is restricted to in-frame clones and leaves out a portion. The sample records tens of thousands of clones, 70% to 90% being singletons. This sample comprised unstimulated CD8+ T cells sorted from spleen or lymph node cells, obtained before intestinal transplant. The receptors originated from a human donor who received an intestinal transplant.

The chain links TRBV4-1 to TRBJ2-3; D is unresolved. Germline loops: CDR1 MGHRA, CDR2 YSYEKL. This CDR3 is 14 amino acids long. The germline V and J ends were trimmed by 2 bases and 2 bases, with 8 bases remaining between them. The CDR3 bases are TGCGCCAGCAGCCAATTAGCCCCCACAGATACGCAGTATTTT. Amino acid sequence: CASSQLAPTDTQYF.

Here the CDR3 reads CASSLCILAGGRGTGELFF. CDR3 in DNA: TGTGCCAGCAGTTTATGCATCCTAGCGGGAGGGCGTGGCACCGGGGAGCTGTTTTTT. The chain employs TRBV28 and TRBJ2-2; TRBD2 agrees at 12 bases. The CDR3 has 19 residues. CDR1 and CDR2 from the germline V gene are MDHEN and SYDVKM. With 0 bases clipped from V and 4 bases from J, the junction kept 9 bases outside the gene matches.

CDR3 nucleotide sequence: TGTGCCAGCAGTCCAGGGGGGACCGGGGAGCTGTTTTTT. Encoded protein: CASSPGGTGELFF. This chain uses TRBV11-3 with TRBJ2-2; TRBD1 is a possible D gene (7 bases). V was cut by 6 bases and J by 5 bases, with 10 bases left in between. The CDR3 extends over 13 amino acids. Germline V lookup: CDR1 SGHNT, CDR2 YENEEA.

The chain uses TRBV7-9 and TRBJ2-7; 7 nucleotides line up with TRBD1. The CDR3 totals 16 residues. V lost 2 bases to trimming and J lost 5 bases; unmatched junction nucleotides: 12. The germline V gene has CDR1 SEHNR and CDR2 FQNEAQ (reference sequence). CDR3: CASSLFTGTERHEQYF. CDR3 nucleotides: TGTGCCAGCAGCTTATTCACCGGGACAGAGCGACACGAGCAGTACTTC.

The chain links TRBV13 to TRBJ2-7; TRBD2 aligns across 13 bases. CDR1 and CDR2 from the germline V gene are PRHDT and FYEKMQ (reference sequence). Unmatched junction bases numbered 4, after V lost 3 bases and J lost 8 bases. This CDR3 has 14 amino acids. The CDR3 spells CASSFRLAGGQQYF. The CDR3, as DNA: TGTGCCAGCAGCTTCCGACTAGCGGGAGGCCAGCAGTACTTC.

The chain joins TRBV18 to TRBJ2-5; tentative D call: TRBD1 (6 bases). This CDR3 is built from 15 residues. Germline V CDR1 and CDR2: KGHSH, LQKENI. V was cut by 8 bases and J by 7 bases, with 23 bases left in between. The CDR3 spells CASRQEDALRGTQYF. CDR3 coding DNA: TGTGCCAGCAGACAGGAGGATGCCCTCCGGGGGACCCAGTACTTC.

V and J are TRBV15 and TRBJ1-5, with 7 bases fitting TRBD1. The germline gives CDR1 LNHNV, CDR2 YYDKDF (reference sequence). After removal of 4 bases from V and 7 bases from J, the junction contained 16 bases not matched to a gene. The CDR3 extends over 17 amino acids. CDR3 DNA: TGTGCCACCAGCATGGGGGATAGGTCGGACAGGCCCCAGCCCCAGCATTTT. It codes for CATSMGDRSDRPQPQHF.

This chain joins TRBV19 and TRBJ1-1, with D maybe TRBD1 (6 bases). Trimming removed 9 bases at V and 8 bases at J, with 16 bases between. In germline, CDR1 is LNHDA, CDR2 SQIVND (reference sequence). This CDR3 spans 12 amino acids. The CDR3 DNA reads TGTGCCAGCGGGGGGGCAGGGCGGGAAGCTTTCTTT. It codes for CASGGAGREAFF.

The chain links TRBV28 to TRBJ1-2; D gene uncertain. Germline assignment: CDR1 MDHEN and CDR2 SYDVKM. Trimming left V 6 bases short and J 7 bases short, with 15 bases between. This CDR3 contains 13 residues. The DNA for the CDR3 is TGTGCCAGCAGAGGAGAGTTACTCGGTGGCTACACCTTC. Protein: CASRGELLGGYTF.

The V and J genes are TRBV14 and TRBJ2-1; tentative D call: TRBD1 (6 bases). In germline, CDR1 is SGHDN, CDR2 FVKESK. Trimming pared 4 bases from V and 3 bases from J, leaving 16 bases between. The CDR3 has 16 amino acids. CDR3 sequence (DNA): TGTGCCAGCAGCCGGACGGGACACTCCCTCTACAATGAGCAGTTCTTC. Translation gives CASSRTGHSLYNEQFF.

This CDR3 is CASRDTDTGELFF. CDR3 DNA: TGTGCCAGCAGGGACACAGACACCGGGGAGCTGTTTTTT. This sequence joins TRBV7-9 and TRBJ2-2, with D possibly being TRBD1 (5 bases). Trimming removed 6 bases at V and 3 bases at J, with 8 bases between. CDR1 is SEHNR and CDR2 is FQNEAQ in the germline V gene (reference sequence). The CDR3 sequence is 13 residues long. Looking up the rest from reference TRBV7-9 and TRBJ2-2 gives the full variable domain: DTGVSQNPRHKITKRGQNVTFRCDPISEHNRLYWYRQTLGQGPEFLTYFQNEAQLEKSRLLSDRFSAERPKGSFSTLEIQRTEQGDSAMYLCASRDTDTGELFFGEGSRLTVL.

The CDR3 nucleotides read TGTGCCAGCAGTGCGGTGCAGGCCTATGGCTACACCTTC. It codes for CASSAVQAYGYTF. The genes are TRBV6-1 and TRBJ1-2; D not resolved. V was cut by 4 bases and J by 4 bases, with 10 bases left in between. The CDR3 has 13 amino acids. CDR1 MNHNS and CDR2 SASEGT come from the germline V gene.

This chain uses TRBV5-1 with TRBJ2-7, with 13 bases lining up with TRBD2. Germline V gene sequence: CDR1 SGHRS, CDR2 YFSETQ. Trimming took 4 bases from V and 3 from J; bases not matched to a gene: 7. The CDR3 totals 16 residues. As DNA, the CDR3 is TGCGCCAGCAGCGGGGGGACTAGCGGGGATATCTACGAGCAGTACTTC. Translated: CASSGGTSGDIYEQYF.

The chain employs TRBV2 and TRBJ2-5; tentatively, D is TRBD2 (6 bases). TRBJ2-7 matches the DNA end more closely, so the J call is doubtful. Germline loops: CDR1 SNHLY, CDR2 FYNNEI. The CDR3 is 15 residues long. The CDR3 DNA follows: TGTGCCAGCAGCCCCCCGGGAGAATCACCCTACGAGCAGTACTTC. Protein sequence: CASSPPGESPYEQYF.

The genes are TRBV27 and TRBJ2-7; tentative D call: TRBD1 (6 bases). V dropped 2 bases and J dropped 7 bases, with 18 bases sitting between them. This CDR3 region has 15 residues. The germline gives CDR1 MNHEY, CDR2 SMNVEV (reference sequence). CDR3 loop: CASSLRAGVSREQYF. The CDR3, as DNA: TGTGCCAGCAGTTTACGGGCAGGGGTATCTCGAGAGCAGTACTTC.

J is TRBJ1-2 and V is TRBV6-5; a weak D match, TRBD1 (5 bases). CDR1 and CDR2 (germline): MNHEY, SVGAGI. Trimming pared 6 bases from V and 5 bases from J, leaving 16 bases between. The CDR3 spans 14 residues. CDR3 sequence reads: CASRQGADLYGYTF. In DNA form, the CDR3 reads TGTGCCAGCAGGCAAGGGGCAGATTTGTATGGCTACACCTTC.

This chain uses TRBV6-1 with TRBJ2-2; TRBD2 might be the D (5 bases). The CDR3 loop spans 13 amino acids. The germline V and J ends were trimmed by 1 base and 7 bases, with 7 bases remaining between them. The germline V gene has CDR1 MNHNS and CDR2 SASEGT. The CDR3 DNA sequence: TGTGCCAGCAGTGAAGGGGAGAACGGGGAGCTGTTTTTT. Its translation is CASSEGENGELFF.

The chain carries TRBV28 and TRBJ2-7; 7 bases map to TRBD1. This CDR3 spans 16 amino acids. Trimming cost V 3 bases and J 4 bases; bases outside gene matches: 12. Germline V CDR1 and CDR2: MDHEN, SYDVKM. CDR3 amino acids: CASSFDRARGSYEQYF. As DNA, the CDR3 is TGTGCCAGCAGTTTCGACAGGGCAAGGGGCTCATACGAGCAGTACTTC.

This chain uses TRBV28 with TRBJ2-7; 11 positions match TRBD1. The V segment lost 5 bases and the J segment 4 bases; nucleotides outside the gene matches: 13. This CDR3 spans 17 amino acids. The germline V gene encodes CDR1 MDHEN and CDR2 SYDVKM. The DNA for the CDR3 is TGTGCCAGCAGTGACGGGCAACCGGGGGACAGGGGGTACGAGCAGTACTTC. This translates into CASSDGQPGDRGYEQYF.

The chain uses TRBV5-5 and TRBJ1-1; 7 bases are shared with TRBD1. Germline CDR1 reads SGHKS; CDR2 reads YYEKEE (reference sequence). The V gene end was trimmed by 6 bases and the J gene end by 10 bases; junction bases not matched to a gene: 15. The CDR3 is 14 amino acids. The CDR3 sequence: CASTLIRDSEGAFF. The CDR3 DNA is TGTGCCAGCACCCTCATTAGGGACAGTGAAGGAGCTTTCTTT.